The sequence of this T cell receptor (beta chain) was determined in a study of cytomegalovirus exposure and HLA in healthy donors. Findings of the study overall: As a later analysis showed, a missense DCLRE1C variant was linked to trimming of TCR beta V- and J-genes.

Notes on this clone: Its antigen is currently unknown.

Whereas donors were nominally healthy upon sampling, unrecorded immune exposures were probable. The germline CDR1 and CDR2 sequences are SGHRS and YFSETQ. This CDR3 contains 15 residues. V lost 2 bases to trimming and J lost 7 bases; unmatched junction nucleotides: 8. In the PCR, 60 Vbeta and 13 Jbeta primers were used. Some clones are missing from TCRdb's copy, which holds only in-frame ones; the method was immunoSEQ multiplex PCR. Of 170,000 or so clones in the sample, roughly 80% are singletons; the top ten hold around 6.6%. This sequence was found in a male donor in good health and CMV-seropositive. The chain joins TRBV5-1 to TRBJ2-3, with 9 bases that match TRBD1. Sequencing was performed on PBMCs. DNA of the CDR3: TGCGCCAGCAGCTTCTTCGACAGGGGGACAAATACGCAGTATTTT. This codes for CASSFFDRGTNTQYF.